The 5 T cell receptor beta chains below all came from one sample that was sequenced in a study of CD8 T cells in ankylosing spondylitis. TCRdb re-called the 5' RACE reads through MiXCR, storing one row per CDR3 protein. The sample holds approximately 100,000 distinct CDR3 sequences, about 8.3% seen once. The sample taken for sequencing was blood, either unsorted or a sorted T cell fraction (not recorded which). The source is a male donor with ankylosing spondylitis or in good health (not recorded which).

The chain recombines TRBV4-1 with TRBJ2-1; D gene ambiguous. The germline V gene has CDR1 MGHRA and CDR2 YSYEKL. The CDR3 contains 15 residues. The V gene lost 1 base and the J gene lost 12 bases, with 19 bases spanning the gap. CDR3 loop: CASSQARTQGRMQFF. The CDR3 DNA sequence: TGCGCCAGCAGCCAAGCCCGCACTCAAGGCAGAATGCAGTTCTTC.

The CDR3 sequence: CSVGRKMNTEAFF. The CDR3 bases are TGCAGCGTTGGCAGGAAAATGAACACTGAAGCTTTCTTT. The rearrangement uses TRBV29-1 and TRBJ1-1; the D is unclear. The CDR3 spans 13 residues. From germline, CDR1 is SQVTM and CDR2 ANQGSEA. The V end lost 4 bases, the J end lost 0 bases, and 9 bases lay between the germline ends.

Worth noting for this clonotype: A much larger clone lies a single base off, so this may be a read error. V usage is TRBV29-1 and J usage is TRBJ2-1; D gene uncertain. V lost 7 bases, J lost 12 bases, and 16 bases lay in between. This CDR3 region has 11 residues. CDR1 is SQVTM and CDR2 is ANQGSEA in the germline V gene. The CDR3 sequence is CSGGIGDGQFF. CDR3 nucleotides: TGCAGCGGGGGTATAGGTGATGGGCAGTTCTTC.

This chain links TRBV7-2 with TRBJ1-3; D gene ambiguous. Between the trimmed V and J ends, which lost 3 bases and 3 bases, there was a span of 12 bases. Germline V gene data show CDR1 as SGHTA and CDR2 as FQGNSA. There are 15 residues in the CDR3. CDR3 residues: CASSLSLRFGNTIYF. DNA of the CDR3: TGTGCCAGCAGCTTGTCCCTAAGGTTTGGAAACACCATATATTTT.

J is TRBJ2-7 and V is TRBV5-1, with D maybe TRBD1 (6 bases). This CDR3 region has 18 residues. Germline CDR1 and CDR2: SGHRS and YFSETQ. Trimming removed 0 bases at V and 3 bases at J, with 22 bases between. The chain's CDR3 is CASSLGGLDRSHRYEQYF. The CDR3 region has the DNA TGCGCCAGCAGCTTGGGGGGGCTTGACAGATCTCATCGCTACGAGCAGTACTTC.